A selection of T cell receptor beta chains follows, all from one sample in a study of blood T cell repertoires in COVID-19. This table comes from immunoSEQ multiplex PCR, and its TCRdb copy is limited to in-frame clones, with some not included. The data hold some 150,000 clones, with approximately 80% observed a single time. Material for sequencing was peripheral blood. The receptors here all came from a man in his 70s with acute or convalescent COVID-19. CDR3s include the opening cysteine and the closing phenylalanine or tryptophan. The order of the fields is CDR3 protein, CDR3 DNA, D gene, J gene, clone size, V gene. D genes are given only for firm matches. Clone size appears in some rows only: once, few, many, or a class for an expanded clone.

cdr3_aa: CASSLALGGDTQYF
cdr3_nt: TGCGCCAGCAGCTTGGCCTTGGGGGGAGATACGCAGTATTTT
d_call: NA
j_call: TRBJ2-3
clone_size: NA
v_call: TRBV5-1

cdr3_aa: CASSPRTGGSTDTQYF
cdr3_nt: TGTGCCAGCTCACCTAGGACAGGGGGGAGCACAGATACGCAGTATTTT
d_call: TRBD1
j_call: TRBJ2-3
clone_size: NA
v_call: TRBV18

cdr3_aa: CASSIGTGTDTQYF
cdr3_nt: TGTGCCAGTAGTATAGGGACAGGCACAGATACGCAGTATTTT
d_call: NA
j_call: TRBJ2-3
clone_size: NA
v_call: TRBV19

cdr3_aa: CASSPPGLAGGNEQFF
cdr3_nt: TGTGCCAGCAGCCCACCCGGACTAGCGGGAGGCAATGAGCAGTTCTTC
d_call: TRBD2
j_call: TRBJ2-1
clone_size: few
v_call: TRBV7-2

cdr3_aa: CASRRSQNPYQPQHF
cdr3_nt: TGTGCCAGTAGACGGAGTCAGAACCCTTATCAGCCCCAGCATTTT
d_call: NA
j_call: TRBJ1-5
clone_size: NA
v_call: TRBV19

cdr3_aa: CASSSGQGNTEAFF
cdr3_nt: TGTGCCAGCAGCTCGGGACAGGGGAACACTGAAGCTTTCTTT
d_call: TRBD1
j_call: TRBJ1-1
clone_size: NA
v_call: TRBV7-3

cdr3_aa: CASSPTLLGTFGYGTEAFF
cdr3_nt: TGTGCCAGCAGTCCCACCCTCCTTGGGACATTTGGATATGGCACTGAAGCTTTCTTT
d_call: NA
j_call: TRBJ1-1
clone_size: NA
v_call: TRBV28

cdr3_aa: CASSPLGTGGNYGYTF
cdr3_nt: TGTGCCAGCTCACCACTCGGGACAGGGGGAAACTATGGCTACACCTTC
d_call: TRBD1
j_call: TRBJ1-2
clone_size: NA
v_call: TRBV18

cdr3_aa: CASSMGFGTADGYTF
cdr3_nt: TGTGCCAGTAGTATGGGATTTGGGACAGCGGATGGCTACACCTTC
d_call: TRBD1
j_call: TRBJ1-2
clone_size: NA
v_call: TRBV19

cdr3_aa: CASSLVAPSTGGITEAFF
cdr3_nt: TGTGCCAGCAGCTTAGTGGCTCCATCGACAGGGGGAATCACTGAAGCTTTCTTT
d_call: TRBD1
j_call: TRBJ1-1
clone_size: NA
v_call: TRBV7-9

cdr3_aa: CASSPTSISETQYF
cdr3_nt: TGTGCCAGCAGTCCGACTAGCATCTCAGAGACCCAGTACTTC
d_call: TRBD2
j_call: TRBJ2-5
clone_size: once
v_call: TRBV7-3

cdr3_aa: CASSQIGGEQYF
cdr3_nt: TGTGCCAGCAGTCAAATCGGAGGGGAGCAGTACTTC
d_call: NA
j_call: TRBJ2-7
clone_size: NA
v_call: TRBV3-1/TRBV3-2

cdr3_aa: CASSVATGGGASSYNEQFF
cdr3_nt: TGTGCCAGCAGCGTAGCTACGGGCGGGGGGGCGAGCTCCTACAATGAGCAGTTCTTC
d_call: TRBD2
j_call: TRBJ2-1
clone_size: NA
v_call: TRBV9

cdr3_aa: CASSQGVLLADPYNEQFF
cdr3_nt: TGCGCCAGCAGCCAGGGGGTGCTACTAGCAGACCCCTACAATGAGCAGTTCTTC
d_call: NA
j_call: TRBJ2-1
clone_size: once
v_call: TRBV4-1

cdr3_aa: CASRTGGAGGYTF
cdr3_nt: TGTGCCAGCAGAACAGGGGGCGCGGGAGGCTACACCTTC
d_call: TRBD1
j_call: TRBJ1-2
clone_size: NA
v_call: TRBV6-5

cdr3_aa: CASSLEREPYEQYF
cdr3_nt: TGCGCCAGCAGCTTGGAGCGGGAGCCCTACGAGCAGTACTTC
d_call: TRBD2
j_call: TRBJ2-7
clone_size: few
v_call: TRBV5-1

cdr3_aa: CASSQRRSGELFF
cdr3_nt: TGTGCCAGCAGCCAAAGAAGGAGCGGGGAGCTGTTTTTT
d_call: NA
j_call: TRBJ2-2
clone_size: NA
v_call: TRBV21-1

cdr3_aa: CASSLGQGGQPQHF
cdr3_nt: TGTGCCAGCAGCTTGGGACAGGGAGGCCAGCCCCAGCATTTT
d_call: TRBD1
j_call: TRBJ1-5
clone_size: few
v_call: TRBV7-9

cdr3_aa: CAMTGPNSPLHF
cdr3_nt: TGTGCCATGACAGGCCCAAATTCACCCCTCCACTTT
d_call: NA
j_call: TRBJ1-6
clone_size: NA
v_call: TRBV6-4

cdr3_aa: CASSQYGGGELFF
cdr3_nt: TGTGCCAGCAGCCAATACGGAGGCGGGGAGCTGTTTTTT
d_call: NA
j_call: TRBJ2-2
clone_size: NA
v_call: TRBV3-1/TRBV3-2

cdr3_aa: CASSGTGTGVETQYF
cdr3_nt: TGTGCCAGTAGTGGCACCGGGACAGGGGTAGAGACCCAGTACTTC
d_call: TRBD1
j_call: TRBJ2-5
clone_size: NA
v_call: TRBV19

cdr3_aa: CASSLDRRDNYGYTF
cdr3_nt: TGTGCCAGCAGCTTGGATAGACGGGATAACTATGGCTACACCTTC
d_call: NA
j_call: TRBJ1-2
clone_size: NA
v_call: TRBV5-4

cdr3_aa: CASRNGDQPQHF
cdr3_nt: TGTGCCAGCAGGAACGGGGATCAGCCCCAGCATTTT
d_call: NA
j_call: TRBJ1-5
clone_size: NA
v_call: TRBV27

cdr3_aa: CASSQDAGGRNTIYF
cdr3_nt: TGCGCCAGCAGCCAAGATGCAGGGGGCCGAAACACCATATATTTT
d_call: TRBD1
j_call: TRBJ1-3
clone_size: NA
v_call: TRBV4-1

cdr3_aa: CASSTGQTSTDTQYF
cdr3_nt: TGTGCCAGCAGCACGGGACAGACTAGCACAGATACGCAGTATTTT
d_call: TRBD1
j_call: TRBJ2-3
clone_size: NA
v_call: TRBV5-5

cdr3_aa: CASSQSGNQPQHF
cdr3_nt: TGCGCCAGCAGCCAATCGGGGAATCAGCCCCAGCATTTT
d_call: NA
j_call: TRBJ1-5
clone_size: NA
v_call: TRBV4-1

cdr3_aa: CASSPGLHSYEQYF
cdr3_nt: TGTGCCAGCAGCCCGGGACTCCATTCCTACGAGCAGTACTTC
d_call: NA
j_call: TRBJ2-7
clone_size: NA
v_call: TRBV9

cdr3_aa: CASSPDRRKETQYF
cdr3_nt: TGTGCCAGCAGCCCAGACAGGAGGAAAGAGACCCAGTACTTC
d_call: NA
j_call: TRBJ2-5
clone_size: few
v_call: TRBV11-1

cdr3_aa: CASRRGALNLNEQFF
cdr3_nt: TGCGCCAGCAGGCGGGGGGCCCTCAACCTCAATGAGCAGTTCTTC
d_call: TRBD2
j_call: TRBJ2-1
clone_size: NA
v_call: TRBV5-1

cdr3_aa: CASQRRSSYNSPLHF
cdr3_nt: TGTGCCAGCCAGAGAAGGAGCTCCTATAATTCACCCCTCCACTTT
d_call: NA
j_call: TRBJ1-6
clone_size: NA
v_call: TRBV6-5

cdr3_aa: CASSLAGGTRPHEQYF
cdr3_nt: TGTGCCAGCAGCTTAGCGGGGGGGACTAGGCCCCACGAGCAGTACTTC
d_call: TRBD2
j_call: TRBJ2-7
clone_size: NA
v_call: TRBV7-8

cdr3_aa: CASRVPGGLHEKLFF
cdr3_nt: TGTGCCAGCAGGGTCCCGGGGGGGCTTCACGAAAAACTGTTTTTT
d_call: NA
j_call: TRBJ1-4
clone_size: NA
v_call: TRBV28

cdr3_aa: CATSRPGQTNEKLFF
cdr3_nt: TGTGCCACCAGCAGGCCCGGACAGACTAATGAAAAACTGTTTTTT
d_call: NA
j_call: TRBJ1-4
clone_size: NA
v_call: TRBV15

cdr3_aa: CASSQDITRGTVNYEQYF
cdr3_nt: TGTGCCAGCAGCCAGGATATCACGAGGGGGACAGTGAACTACGAGCAGTACTTC
d_call: TRBD1
j_call: TRBJ2-7
clone_size: NA
v_call: TRBV4-2

cdr3_aa: CASSFGRNTEAFF
cdr3_nt: TGTGCCAGCAGCTTTGGGCGGAACACTGAAGCTTTCTTT
d_call: NA
j_call: TRBJ1-1
clone_size: NA
v_call: TRBV5-6

cdr3_aa: CASSLGAGGRLAGVRFF
cdr3_nt: TGCGCCAGCAGCTTGGGGGCCGGGGGGCGGCTAGCGGGAGTCCGGTTCTTC
d_call: TRBD2
j_call: TRBJ2-1
clone_size: NA
v_call: TRBV5-1

cdr3_aa: CASSSPGTSGLDTQYF
cdr3_nt: TGTGCCAGCAGTTCCCCGGGCACTAGCGGGTTGGATACGCAGTATTTT
d_call: TRBD2
j_call: TRBJ2-3
clone_size: NA
v_call: TRBV28

cdr3_aa: CAWSAYKAGAPYSNQPQHF
cdr3_nt: TGTGCCTGGAGTGCATATAAGGCAGGGGCCCCGTATAGCAATCAGCCCCAGCATTTT
d_call: NA
j_call: TRBJ1-5
clone_size: NA
v_call: TRBV30

cdr3_aa: CASSQERTFGIEYEQYF
cdr3_nt: TGCGCCAGCAGCCAAGAGCGGACGTTCGGGATCGAATACGAGCAGTACTTC
d_call: NA
j_call: TRBJ2-7
clone_size: NA
v_call: TRBV4-1

cdr3_aa: CAISEAGQGRKTQYF
cdr3_nt: TGTGCCATCAGTGAGGCAGGGCAGGGCCGCAAGACCCAGTACTTC
d_call: NA
j_call: TRBJ2-5
clone_size: NA
v_call: TRBV10-3

cdr3_aa: CSVPLPDTQYF
cdr3_nt: TGCAGCGTCCCACTCCCAGATACGCAGTATTTT
d_call: NA
j_call: TRBJ2-3
clone_size: NA
v_call: TRBV29-1

cdr3_aa: CASSPPPGSGGLQGTGELFF
cdr3_nt: TGTGCCAGCAGCCCACCCCCGGGTAGCGGGGGCCTGCAGGGGACCGGGGAGCTGTTTTTT
d_call: TRBD2
j_call: TRBJ2-2
clone_size: NA
v_call: TRBV7-8

cdr3_aa: CASQPTMNTEAFF
cdr3_nt: TGTGCCAGTCAACCCACAATGAACACTGAAGCTTTCTTT
d_call: NA
j_call: TRBJ1-1
clone_size: NA
v_call: TRBV19

cdr3_aa: CAIRIQGPMNTEAFF
cdr3_nt: TGTGCCATCAGAATTCAGGGGCCCATGAACACTGAAGCTTTCTTT
d_call: NA
j_call: TRBJ1-1
clone_size: NA
v_call: TRBV10-3

cdr3_aa: CASSDPAYNSPLHF
cdr3_nt: TGTGCCAGCAGTGATCCAGCGTATAATTCACCCCTCCACTTT
d_call: NA
j_call: TRBJ1-6
clone_size: NA
v_call: TRBV25-1

cdr3_aa: CAISEPPDRGHPAFF
cdr3_nt: TGTGCCATCAGTGAGCCACCTGACAGGGGCCACCCTGCTTTCTTT
d_call: TRBD1
j_call: TRBJ1-1
clone_size: NA
v_call: TRBV10-3